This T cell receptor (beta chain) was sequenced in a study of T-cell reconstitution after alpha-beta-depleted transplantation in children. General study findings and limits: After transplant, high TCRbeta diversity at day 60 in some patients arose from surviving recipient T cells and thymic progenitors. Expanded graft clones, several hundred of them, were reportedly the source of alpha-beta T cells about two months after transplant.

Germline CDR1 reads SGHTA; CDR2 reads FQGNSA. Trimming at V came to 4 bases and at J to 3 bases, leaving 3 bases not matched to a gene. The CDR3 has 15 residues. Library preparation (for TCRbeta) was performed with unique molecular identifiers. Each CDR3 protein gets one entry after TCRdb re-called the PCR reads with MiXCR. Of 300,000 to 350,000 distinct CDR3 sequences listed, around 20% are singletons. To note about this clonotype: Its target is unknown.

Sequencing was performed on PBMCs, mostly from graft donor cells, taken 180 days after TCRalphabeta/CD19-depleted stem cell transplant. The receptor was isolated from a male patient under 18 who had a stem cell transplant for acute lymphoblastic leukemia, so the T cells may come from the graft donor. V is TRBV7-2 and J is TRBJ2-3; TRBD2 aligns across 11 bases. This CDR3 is CASSSSGRQTDTQYF. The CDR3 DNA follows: TGTGCCAGCAGCTCTAGCGGGAGGCAGACAGATACGCAGTATTTT.